This T cell receptor (beta chain) is from a study of blood T cells in healthy people across ages. Study observations and caveats: The study lacked donor CMV status, which possibly confounded expanded clonotype changes. Observed TCR beta diversity showed a strong correlation with the percentage of naive T cells as measured by flow cytometry.

Note on this clonotype: What it recognizes is unknown.

Healthy Caucasian individuals from Russia aged about 6 to 100 were enrolled as donors. CDR1 DFQATT and CDR2 SNEGSKA come from the germline V gene (reference sequence). This CDR3 spans 13 amino acids. The use of a sample-barcoded 5' primer and a J-beta primer mix characterized a second PCR of about 6 to 12 cycles. A template-switch adaptor with 12 random nucleotides tagged each cDNA molecule. TCRdb reprocessed the 5' RACE reads via MiXCR and lists one record per CDR3 protein. This table holds approximately 940,000 distinct CDR3 sequences, 45% to 50% found once. The sequenced material came from blood. The receptor comes from a young man in good health. The chain links TRBV20-1 to TRBJ2-7; 8 bases map to TRBD2. CDR3 sequence (DNA): TGCAGCGGCTCGGGGGGGTTCTCCTACGAGCAGTACTTC. Its translation is CSGSGGFSYEQYF.